The T cell receptor (beta chain) under discussion was sequenced for a study of graft-versus-host responses after intestinal transplantation. Produced via immunoSEQ multiplex PCR; TCRdb's table is partial and in-frame only. The sample carries tens of thousands of clones, 75% to 95% recorded once. Study-wide findings and caveats: In recipient marrow, GvH clones were found, and some appeared first in ileum or blood. The presence of high graft-versus-host to host-versus-graft clonal ratios in allografts characterized patients with graft-donor T cell macrochimerism.

Points on this clone: Its antigen is unknown.

The receptor's source is a human donor who received an intestinal transplant. The sequencing used unstimulated CD8+ T cells sorted from spleen or lymph node cells, collected before intestinal transplant.

CDR3 protein: CASSPTYGGRYGYTF. CDR3 in DNA: TGTGCCAGCAGCCCCACTTACGGTGGTCGCTATGGCTACACCTTC. The chain recombines TRBV14 with TRBJ1-2; D not resolved. The V gene's germline CDR1 is SGHDN and CDR2 FVKESK. The V gene lost 4 bases and the J gene lost 4 bases, with 16 bases spanning the gap. CDR3 length: 15 amino acids.